The rows below give T cell receptor beta chains drawn from one sample of a study of vaccination effects on CD4 cells after COVID-19. The repertoire was sequenced with immunoSEQ multiplex PCR; TCRdb's copy has only in-frame clones and lacks some. The sample has tens of thousands of clones, over 55% seen once. Their target antigens are unknown. Sequences were derived from CD4+ T cells from PBMCs cultured with HCoV-OC43 spike peptides, sampled before COVID-19 vaccination. These receptors originate from a human donor who received a COVID-19 vaccine. The CDR3 runs from the conserved cysteine through the conserved F or W. D genes are given only for firm matches. A clone size is listed for some rows: how often the clone was seen (once, few, many), or a class if it is expanded.

j_gene	abundance	v_gene	d_gene	CDR3aa	CDR3nt
TRBJ2-4	.	TRBV5-1	.	CASSLATLGGEPISKNIQYF	TGCGCCAGCAGCTTGGCCACTCTCGGCGGGGAACCTATTTCCAAAAACATTCAGTACTTC
TRBJ2-7	.	TRBV10-1	.	CASSDSGAGSYEQYF	TGCGCCAGCAGTGATTCAGGGGCAGGCTCCTACGAGCAGTACTTC
TRBJ2-3	.	TRBV4-1	TRBD2	CASSQDWETSGGTDTQYF	TGCGCCAGCAGCCAAGACTGGGAGACTAGCGGGGGGACAGATACGCAGTATTTT
TRBJ1-1	.	TRBV11-2	.	CASSLTMGSEAFF	TGTGCCAGCAGCTTAACAATGGGAAGTGAAGCTTTCTTT
TRBJ1-3	few	TRBV6-1	.	CASSEPGRGGGNTIYF	TGTGCCAGCAGTGAACCCGGGAGAGGTGGTGGAAACACCATATATTTT
TRBJ2-1	few	TRBV6-4	TRBD2	CASSPTSGGAEEQFF	TGTGCCAGCAGCCCTACTAGCGGGGGGGCTGAGGAGCAGTTCTTC
TRBJ2-7	.	TRBV28	TRBD2	CASSSYGRAPYEQYF	TGTGCCAGCAGTTCGTATGGGAGGGCCCCCTACGAGCAGTACTTC
TRBJ2-5	.	TRBV15	.	CATSRGRPRGETQYF	TGTGCCACCAGCAGAGGACGTCCAAGGGGAGAGACCCAGTACTTC
TRBJ2-2	few	TRBV6-5	TRBD2	CASSYASGTGELFF	TGTGCCAGCAGTTATGCTAGCGGGACCGGGGAGCTGTTTTTT
TRBJ1-2	once	TRBV2	.	CASTWTALEGYTF	TGTGCCAGCACCTGGACGGCGCTCGAGGGCTACACCTTC
TRBJ2-7	.	TRBV7-6	TRBD1	CASSDPYRDSSYEQYF	TGTGCCAGCAGCGACCCTTACCGGGACAGCTCCTACGAGCAGTACTTC
TRBJ2-5	few	TRBV19	TRBD1	CASSIRRGHQETQYF	TGTGCCAGTAGTATCCGCAGGGGGCACCAAGAGACCCAGTACTTC
TRBJ1-6	.	TRBV11-2	.	CASSLVVTPLHF	TGTGCCAGCAGCTTAGTGGTTACACCCCTCCACTTT
TRBJ1-1	.	TRBV6-5	.	CASSLRGGEAFF	TGTGCCAGCAGTTTAAGAGGTGGGGAAGCTTTCTTT